Below, one T cell receptor beta chain is given with its context. Antigen unknown. The sample comes from a study of cytomegalovirus exposure and HLA in healthy donors. Although they were nominally healthy when sampled, donors likely had unrecorded immune exposures. Findings and limits, study-wide: An analysis done earlier found most TCR beta V segments productive about 90% or about 30% of the time. The analysis excluded some indistinguishable V segments, including TRBV6-2 and TRBV6-3.

The V and J ends lost 7 bases and 4 bases, in that order; junction bases with no gene match: 10. Germline-derived CDR1 and CDR2 are SGHDT and YYEEEE. The CDR3 has 14 residues. Use of 60 Vbeta and 13 Jbeta primers characterized the PCR. Only in-frame clones appear in the TCRdb table, and some are missing; sequencing was by immunoSEQ multiplex PCR. The sample consists of about 160,000 clones, roughly 79% of them appearing once. The chain carries TRBV5-6 and TRBJ1-2, with TRBD1 matching over 7 bases. This TCR derives from a woman in her 50s in good health and CMV-seropositive. Sequenced: PBMCs. CDR3 protein: CASRRSGQFYGYTF. DNA of the CDR3: TGTGCCAGCCGTCGGTCGGGACAGTTCTATGGCTACACCTTC.